This is a list of T cell receptor beta chains from one sample in a study of cytomegalovirus exposure and HLA in healthy donors. Measured with immunoSEQ multiplex PCR; TCRdb has only the in-frame clones, and not every one. The data show 200,000 or so clones, with approximately 81% seen just once and around 0.25% held by the top ten. The sequenced sample consisted of PBMCs. The receptor set was obtained from a boy aged 5 to 17 in good health and CMV-seronegative. The CDR3 runs from the conserved cysteine through the conserved F or W. Each record gives: J gene, V gene, CDR3 protein.

J: TRBJ2-1
V: TRBV9
CDR3: CASSHTPGHNLYNEQFF

J: TRBJ1-1
V: TRBV29-1
CDR3: CSVEAGRGTEAFF

J: TRBJ1-3
V: TRBV30
CDR3: CAWSGFRAGNTIYF

J: TRBJ2-1
V: TRBV29-1
CDR3: CSVEDRGLYNEQFF

J: TRBJ2-1
V: TRBV7-9
CDR3: CASRPDSRPYNEQFF

J: TRBJ2-5
V: TRBV14
CDR3: CASSPETGAFGETQYF

J: TRBJ1-5
V: TRBV9
CDR3: CASSPEGDQPQHF

J: TRBJ2-1
V: TRBV30
CDR3: CAWSAGGRRFF

J: TRBJ2-7
V: TRBV7-6
CDR3: CASSLFSGTGDSYEQYF

J: TRBJ1-4
V: TRBV7-9
CDR3: CASRQGGGEKLFF

J: TRBJ1-6
V: TRBV6-1
CDR3: CASRPIERSPLHF

J: TRBJ2-1
V: TRBV10-3
CDR3: CAISESRLAGVYEQFF

J: TRBJ2-1
V: TRBV14
CDR3: CASSPGKVFVDEQFF

J: TRBJ2-5
V: TRBV7-2
CDR3: CASSPYRDPQETQYF

J: TRBJ2-7
V: TRBV19
CDR3: CASSTLGQGGYEQYF

J: TRBJ2-7
V: TRBV25-1
CDR3: CASGGGIREQYF

J: TRBJ2-5
V: TRBV11-3
CDR3: CASSGTQETQYF

J: TRBJ2-1
V: TRBV5-1
CDR3: CASIGGGGSYNEQFF

J: TRBJ2-1
V: TRBV5-4
CDR3: CASSLRGGSLNEQFF

J: TRBJ2-7
V: TRBV10-1
CDR3: CASSEQDAIHSYEQYF

J: TRBJ2-1
V: TRBV9
CDR3: CASGLTGAYNEQFF

J: TRBJ1-1
V: TRBV6-6
CDR3: CASRRDSGNTEAFF

J: TRBJ2-7
V: TRBV5-6
CDR3: CASTLLPDRGLYEQYF

J: TRBJ1-1
V: TRBV2
CDR3: CASSATGTTEAFF

J: TRBJ2-7
V: TRBV5-5
CDR3: CASSTLAGVDEQYF

J: TRBJ2-2
V: TRBV5-3
CDR3: CARSPGLAGNTGELFF

J: TRBJ2-3
V: TRBV6-5
CDR3: CASRSTGAFTDTQYF

J: TRBJ2-1
V: TRBV19
CDR3: CASSIVPNEQFF

J: TRBJ2-7
V: TRBV29-1
CDR3: CSVASGAGGYEQYF

J: TRBJ1-2
V: TRBV4-1
CDR3: CASSQRGGSRPGYTF

J: TRBJ2-2
V: TRBV9
CDR3: CASSLKLTGELFF

J: TRBJ2-5
V: TRBV4-1
CDR3: CASSQDGGTETQYF

J: TRBJ2-3
V: TRBV7-2
CDR3: CASSLDSGLTDTQYF

J: TRBJ2-3
V: TRBV7-8
CDR3: CASSPRLDAHTQYF

J: TRBJ2-6
V: TRBV9
CDR3: CASSVYPTTGEGSGANVLTF

J: TRBJ1-2
V: TRBV19
CDR3: CATNGADYGYTF

J: TRBJ2-3
V: TRBV5-4
CDR3: CASSLRTDTQYF

J: TRBJ1-1
V: TRBV7-9
CDR3: CASSLPGNTEAFF

J: TRBJ1-2
V: TRBV30
CDR3: CAWRDFTRDRGYGYTF

J: TRBJ1-2
V: TRBV10-3
CDR3: CAMNSMGQGSYGYTF

J: TRBJ2-7
V: TRBV28
CDR3: CAIKGQGAYEQYF

J: TRBJ2-5
V: TRBV29-1
CDR3: CSVGRQGAWETQYF

J: TRBJ2-2
V: TRBV28
CDR3: CASRRTGELFF

J: TRBJ1-4
V: TRBV6-5
CDR3: CASSYSTGYEKLFF

J: TRBJ1-1
V: TRBV19
CDR3: CASLRGGGMNTEAFF

J: TRBJ1-1
V: TRBV27
CDR3: CASRHQGAVAEAFF

J: TRBJ2-7
V: TRBV30
CDR3: CAWRSTGSGEQYF

J: TRBJ1-3
V: TRBV5-1
CDR3: CASSPTGDSGNTIYF

J: TRBJ1-1
V: TRBV19
CDR3: CASSIDDPGTGERQAFF

J: TRBJ2-2
V: TRBV6-8
CDR3: CASSYRDSQGTGELFF

J: TRBJ1-1
V: TRBV2
CDR3: CASRGDSPNTEAFF

J: TRBJ1-1
V: TRBV7-8
CDR3: CASSPLPRGRKEEAFF

J: TRBJ2-1
V: TRBV11-2
CDR3: CASSPGQGSYNEQFF

J: TRBJ2-7
V: TRBV30
CDR3: CAWSVSGVTYEQYF